This entry describes one TCR beta chain. Its matching antigen is unknown. TCRdb reprocessed the reads with MiXCR, giving one entry per CDR3 protein. The sample shows some 400,000 distinct CDR3 sequences, roughly 31% of them seen only once. Germline V gives CDR1 SGHDN, CDR2 FVKESK. Trimming cost V 3 bases and J 5 bases; bases outside gene matches: 12. This CDR3 contains 17 residues. The sample comes from a study of T cell repertoires in cytomegalovirus infection. The wider study: A matching HLA type, together with CMV infection, was signaled by public TCR beta signatures.

Study-wide points: Dominant in the ex vivo response were TCR beta clonotypes restricted by HLA-C and specific for CMV. Summed public TCR beta family frequency identified CMV carriers bearing the relevant HLA.

This TCR derives from a human donor in good health (CMV status not recorded). Some clones in this sample may be carry-over from other donors' samples. What was sequenced was PBMCs. The chain employs TRBV14 and TRBJ1-1; 10 nucleotides align to TRBD1. This chain's CDR3 is CASSQTGTGVVETEAFF. In nucleotides, the CDR3 is TGTGCCAGCAGCCAGACCGGGACAGGGGTGGTAGAGACTGAAGCTTTCTTT.